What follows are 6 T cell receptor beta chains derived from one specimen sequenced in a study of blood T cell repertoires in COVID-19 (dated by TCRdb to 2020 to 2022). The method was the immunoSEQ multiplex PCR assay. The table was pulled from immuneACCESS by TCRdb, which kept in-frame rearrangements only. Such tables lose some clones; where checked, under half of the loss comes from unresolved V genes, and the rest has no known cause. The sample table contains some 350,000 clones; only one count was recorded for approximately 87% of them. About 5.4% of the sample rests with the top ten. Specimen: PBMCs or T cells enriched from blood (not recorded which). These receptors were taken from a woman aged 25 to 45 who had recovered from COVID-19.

The CDR3 loop reads CASSYRGGNEQFF. In DNA form, the CDR3 reads TGTGCCAGCAGTTATAGGGGGGGGAATGAGCAGTTCTTC. The gene calls are TRBV6-5 and TRBJ2-1; possible D gene TRBD2, 7 bases. The germline V and J ends were trimmed by 3 bases and 7 bases, with 10 bases remaining between them. CDR1 and CDR2 from the germline V gene are MNHEY and SVGAGI. CDR3 length equals 13 residues.

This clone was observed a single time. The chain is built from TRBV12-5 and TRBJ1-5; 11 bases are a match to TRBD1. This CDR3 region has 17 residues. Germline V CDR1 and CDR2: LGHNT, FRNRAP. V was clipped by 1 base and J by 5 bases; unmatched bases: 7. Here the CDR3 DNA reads TGTGCTAGTGGTTTGGGGACAGGGGGCGTTCGGGATCAGCCCCAGCATTTT. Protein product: CASGLGTGGVRDQPQHF.

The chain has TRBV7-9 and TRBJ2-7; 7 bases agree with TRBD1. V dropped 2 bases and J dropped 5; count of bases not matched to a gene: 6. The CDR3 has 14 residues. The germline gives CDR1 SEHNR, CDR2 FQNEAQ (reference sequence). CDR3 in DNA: TGTGCCAGCAGCTTACTGACAGGGTTCCACGAGCAGTACTTC. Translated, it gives CASSLLTGFHEQYF.

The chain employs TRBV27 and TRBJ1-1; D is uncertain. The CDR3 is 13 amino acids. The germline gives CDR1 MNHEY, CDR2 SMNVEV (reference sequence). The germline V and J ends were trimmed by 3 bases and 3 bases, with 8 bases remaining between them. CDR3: CASSLSGYTEAFF. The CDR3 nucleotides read TGTGCCAGCAGTTTGTCGGGGTACACTGAAGCTTTCTTT.

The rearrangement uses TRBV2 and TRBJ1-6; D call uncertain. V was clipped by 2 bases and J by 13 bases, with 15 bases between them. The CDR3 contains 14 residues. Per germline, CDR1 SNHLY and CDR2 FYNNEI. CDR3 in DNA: TGTGCCAGCAGTGAACCTGACTCCTTTTCGCCCCTCCACTTT. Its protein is CASSEPDSFSPLHF.

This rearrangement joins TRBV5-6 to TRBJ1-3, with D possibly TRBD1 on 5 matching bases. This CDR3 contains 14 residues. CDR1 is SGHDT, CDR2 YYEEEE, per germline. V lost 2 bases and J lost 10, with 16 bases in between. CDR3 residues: CASSFPLGPITIYF. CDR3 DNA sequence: TGTGCCAGCAGCTTTCCCCTGGGGCCGATAACCATATATTTT.